This TCR beta chain was identified in a study of shared T cell receptors in the human thymus. The CDR3 totals 18 residues. The junction had 15 bases not matched to a gene; V was cut back by 4 bases and J by 4 bases. CDR1 is SGHRS, CDR2 YFSETQ, per germline. Some clones are missing from TCRdb's copy, which holds only in-frame ones; the method was immunoSEQ multiplex PCR. The sample shows 640,000 or so clones, around 87% of them seen only once. This sample was also put to use in a study of human thymus T cells. From that study: Thymic material originated from resections removed in the course of corrective heart surgery.

The V call is TRBV5-1, the J call TRBJ2-7; 12 bases fit TRBD1. This receptor was obtained from a boy in the first two years of life with a congenital heart defect. The material sequenced was thymocytes. The CDR3 DNA is TGCGCCAGCAGCAACCGGGACAGGGGGCGTCCGATACCTTACGAGCAGTACTTC. Protein: CASSNRDRGRPIPYEQYF.